One sample yielded the 9 T cell receptor beta chains listed below, sequenced in a study of blood T cells in healthy people across ages (dated by TCRdb to the mid-2010s). The library was produced with 5' RACE. Sequencing was performed on an Illumina HiSeq 2500. A second PCR of roughly 7 to 12 cycles was run with a J-beta primer mix and a sample-barcoded 5' primer. TCRdb applied fastp at Q25 and MiXCR to the public reads, then kept only in-frame beta chains. Rows merge per CDR3 protein into single entries with the most common DNA and genes. This sample comprises about 900,000 distinct CDR3 sequences, around 62% of them detected only once. The top ten clonotypes cover about 27% of the sample. The sample taken for sequencing was blood. All receptors come from a man aged 25-45 years in good health.

The V call is TRBV7-8, the J call TRBJ1-2, with a possible D match to TRBD1 (6 bases). This CDR3 is built from 16 residues. The V gene lost 3 bases and the J gene lost 4 bases, with 18 bases spanning the gap. From germline, CDR1 is SGHVS and CDR2 FQNEAQ. DNA of the CDR3: TGTGCCAGCAGCTTGTTATATGGGGGGCGCACCTATGGCTACACCTTC. This gives the protein CASSLLYGGRTYGYTF.

The chain is built from TRBV20-1 and TRBJ1-1; weak D call: TRBD1 (6 bases). This CDR3 is built from 15 residues. The ends were cut back, 1 base at V and 1 base at J, with 13 bases in the middle. Germline assignment: CDR1 DFQATT and CDR2 SNEGSKA (reference sequence). CDR3 nucleotides: TGCAGTGCTAGAGTATCGCCAGGGGCGAACACTGAAGCTTTCTTT. Protein sequence: CSARVSPGANTEAFF.

This rearrangement joins TRBV9 to TRBJ2-1, with TRBD2 identical over 7 bases. Per germline, CDR1 SGDLS and CDR2 YYNGEE. CDR3 length: 16 residues. V was clipped by 0 bases and J by 5 bases; unmatched bases: 8. CDR3: CASSVDGGVPHNEQFF. CDR3 nucleotide sequence: TGTGCCAGCAGCGTAGATGGGGGGGTACCTCACAATGAGCAGTTCTTC.

The V gene is TRBV27, the J gene TRBJ2-6; D call uncertain. CDR3 length equals 14 residues. Germline loops: CDR1 MNHEY, CDR2 SMNVEV (reference sequence). Trimming removed 1 base at V and 1 base at J, with 2 bases between. The CDR3 coding sequence is TGTGCCAGCAGTTTATGGTCTGGGGCCAACGTCCTGACTTTC. This codes for CASSLWSGANVLTF.

About this clonotype itself: At one end, the junction sequence differs from germline, possibly due to a read error. This chain uses TRBV25-1 with TRBJ2-5, with D tentatively TRBD1 or TRBD2 (5 bases each). Per germline, CDR1 MGHDK and CDR2 SYGVNS. This CDR3 spans 13 amino acids. In DNA, the CDR3 is TGTGCCAGCCGTGACTGGGGACGAGAGACCCAGTACTTC. It translates to CASRDWGRETQYF.

The chain uses TRBV7-2 and TRBJ1-1; D possibly corresponds to TRBD1 (5 bases). V was cut by 6 bases and J by 4 bases, with 12 bases left in between. Looked up from germline, CDR1 is SGHTA and CDR2 is FQGNSA. CDR3 length: 13 residues. The CDR3 spells CASRSGSGTEAFF. For the CDR3, the DNA is TGTGCCAGCAGGTCAGGGAGCGGCACTGAAGCTTTCTTT.

This clonotype showed up just once. The chain is built from TRBV3-1 and TRBJ2-6; D tentatively reads TRBD1 or TRBD2 (6 bases each). Germline V gene lookup returns CDR1 LGHDT and CDR2 YNNKEL (reference sequence). The CDR3 is made up of 18 amino acids. V lost 4 bases to trimming and J lost 0 bases, with 16 bases between them. The CDR3: CASSLTAGQSSGANVLTF. The DNA for the CDR3 is TGTGCCAGCAGCCTGACCGCGGGACAAAGCTCTGGGGCCAACGTCCTGACTTTC.

V usage is TRBV9 and J usage is TRBJ1-4; maybe TRBD1 (5 bases). Germline V lookup: CDR1 SGDLS, CDR2 YYNGEE. V was pared by 2 bases and J by 8 bases, with 10 bases between. The CDR3 is 13 residues long. CDR3: CASSVPGTEKLFF. For the CDR3, the DNA is TGTGCCAGCAGCGTCCCAGGGACCGAAAAACTGTTTTTT.

V is TRBV29-1 and J is TRBJ1-2; the match to TRBD1 covers 7 bases. The CDR3 loop spans 13 amino acids. Per germline, CDR1 SQVTM and CDR2 ANQGSEA. The V segment lost 6 bases and the J segment 7 bases; nucleotides outside the gene matches: 11. For the CDR3, the DNA is TGCAGCGTAGCCACAACAGGGGCTGCTGGCTACACCTTC. Amino acids: CSVATTGAAGYTF.